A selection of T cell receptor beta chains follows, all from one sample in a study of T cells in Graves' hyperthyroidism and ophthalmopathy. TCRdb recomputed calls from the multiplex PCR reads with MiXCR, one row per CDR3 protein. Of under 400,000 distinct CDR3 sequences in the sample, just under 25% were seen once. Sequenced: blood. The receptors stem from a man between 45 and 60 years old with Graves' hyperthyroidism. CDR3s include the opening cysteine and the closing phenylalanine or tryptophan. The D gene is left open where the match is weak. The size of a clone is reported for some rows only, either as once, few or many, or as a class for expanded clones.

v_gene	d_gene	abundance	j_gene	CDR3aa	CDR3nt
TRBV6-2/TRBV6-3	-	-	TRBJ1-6	CASSSVSYNSPLHF	TGTGCCAGCAGTTCAGTCTCCTATAATTCACCCCTCCACTTT
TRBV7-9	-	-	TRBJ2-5	CASSQPTSSLETQYF	TGTGCCAGCAGTCAGCCGACTAGTTCTTTGGAGACCCAGTACTTC
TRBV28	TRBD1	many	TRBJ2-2	CASMNRGPGGGELFF	TGTGCCAGCATGAACAGGGGGCCTGGGGGCGGGGAGCTGTTTTTT
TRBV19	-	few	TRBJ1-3	CASGGGLGNTIYF	TGTGCCAGTGGAGGGGGTCTTGGAAACACCATATATTTT
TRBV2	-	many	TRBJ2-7	CASSRDFSYEQYF	TGTGCCAGCAGCCGGGACTTCTCCTACGAGCAGTACTTC
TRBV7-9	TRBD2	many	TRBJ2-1	CASNPSSGSYNEQFF	TGTGCCAGCAATCCATCTAGCGGCTCCTACAATGAGCAGTTCTTC
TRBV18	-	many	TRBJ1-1	CASLSTMNTEAFF	TGTGCCAGCTTAAGCACCATGAACACTGAAGCTTTCTTT
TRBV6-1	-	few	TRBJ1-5	CASSRGGNQPQHF	TGTGCGAGCAGCAGGGGTGGCAATCAGCCCCAGCATTTT
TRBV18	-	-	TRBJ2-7	CASSPPLGSEGYEQYF	TGTGCCAGCTCACCACCCCTCGGCTCGGAGGGTTACGAGCAGTACTTC
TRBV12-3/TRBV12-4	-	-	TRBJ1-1	CASSFEGPNTEAFF	TGTGCCAGCAGTTTTGAGGGGCCCAACACTGAAGCTTTCTTT
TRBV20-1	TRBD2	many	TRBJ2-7	CSAKGLAHEQYF	TGCAGTGCCAAGGGACTAGCCCACGAGCAGTACTTC
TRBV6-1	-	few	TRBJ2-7	CASKPGPVTYEQYF	TGTGCCAGCAAGCCAGGCCCGGTTACCTACGAGCAGTACTTC
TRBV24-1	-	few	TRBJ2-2	CATGGATTGELFF	TGTGCCACCGGGGGGGCCACCACCGGGGAGCTGTTTTTT
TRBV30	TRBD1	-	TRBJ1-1	CAWRRTGWMNTEAFF	TGTGCCTGGAGACGGACAGGGTGGATGAACACTGAAGCTTTCTTT
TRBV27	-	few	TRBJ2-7	CASWALGSYEQYF	TGTGCCAGCTGGGCTTTGGGTTCCTACGAGCAGTACTTC
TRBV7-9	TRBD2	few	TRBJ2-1	CASSGSTSGNNEQFF	TGTGCCAGCAGCGGCTCGACTAGCGGAAACAATGAGCAGTTCTTC
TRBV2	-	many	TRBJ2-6	CASSNQDSGANVLTF	TGTGCCAGCAGCAATCAGGACTCTGGGGCCAACGTCCTGACTTTC
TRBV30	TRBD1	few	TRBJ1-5	CAWDNTGGSQPQHF	TGTGCCTGGGATAACACAGGGGGGAGTCAGCCCCAGCATTTT
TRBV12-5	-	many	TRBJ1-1	CASGFDRNTEAFF	TGTGCTAGTGGTTTCGACAGGAACACTGAAGCTTTCTTT
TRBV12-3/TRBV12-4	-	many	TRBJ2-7	CASSLGQGMDEQYF	TGTGCCAGCAGTTTAGGGCAGGGGATGGACGAGCAGTACTTC
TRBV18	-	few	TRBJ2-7	CASSPSGTKRSYEQYF	TGTGCCAGCTCACCTTCCGGGACAAAGCGCTCCTACGAGCAGTACTTC
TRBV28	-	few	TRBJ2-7	CASSSQTDDTLHYEQYF	TGTGCCAGCAGCTCCCAAACGGACGACACTCTGCATTACGAGCAGTACTTC
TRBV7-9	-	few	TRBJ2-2	CASSLMSQNTGELFF	TGTGCCAGCAGCTTAATGAGCCAGAACACCGGGGAGCTGTTTTTT
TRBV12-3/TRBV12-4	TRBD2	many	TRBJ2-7	CASSLAGGPYEQYF	TGTGCCAGCAGCCTAGCGGGAGGGCCCTACGAGCAGTACTTC
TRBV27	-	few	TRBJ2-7	CASSGMVGYEQYF	TGTGCCAGCTCGGGGATGGTTGGATACGAGCAGTACTTC
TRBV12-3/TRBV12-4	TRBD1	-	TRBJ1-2	CASNPGTGFYGYTF	TGTGCCAGCAACCCCGGGACAGGGTTCTATGGCTACACCTTC
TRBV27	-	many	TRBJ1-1	CASSSEMNTEAFF	TGTGCCAGCAGTTCCGAGATGAACACTGAAGCTTTCTTT
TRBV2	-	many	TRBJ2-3	CASSEVGADTQYF	TGTGCCAGCAGTGAAGTTGGAGCAGATACGCAGTATTTT
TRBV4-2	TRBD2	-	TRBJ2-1	CASSQAGTSNYNEQFF	TGTGCCAGCAGCCAAGCCGGGACTAGCAACTACAATGAGCAGTTCTTC
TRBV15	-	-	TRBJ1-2	CATSRDRGTYTF	TGTGCCACCAGCAGAGATCGAGGGACCTACACCTTC
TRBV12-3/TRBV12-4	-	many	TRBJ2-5	CASSLQPVGGTQETQYF	TGTGCCAGCAGTTTACAGCCCGTTGGGGGAACTCAAGAGACCCAGTACTTC
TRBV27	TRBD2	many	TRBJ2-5	CASGMLAGALKTQYF	TGTGCCAGCGGTATGCTGGCGGGAGCCTTGAAGACCCAGTACTTC
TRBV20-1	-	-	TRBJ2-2	CSASGSSGWAGELFF	TGCAGTGCTTCTGGATCCTCTGGGTGGGCCGGGGAGCTGTTTTTT
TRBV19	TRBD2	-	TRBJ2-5	CASSIGGSGSFMETQYF	TGTGCCAGTAGTATCGGTGGTAGCGGGAGTTTTATGGAGACCCAGTACTTC